This T cell receptor (beta chain) was observed in a study of T cells in women clearing cervical HPV infection. Across the study: HLA type could not be excluded as a confounder.

The study's findings and limits: Controls had more TRBV6-7 (0.16%) than cases (roughly 0.11%). CIN3+ cases had significantly higher TCR repertoire richness than controls, but evenness did not differ.

About this clone itself: What it recognizes is unknown. The CDR3 goes on 3 residues after the read ends, and that part is filled in from the germline J gene.

Germline V gene sequence: CDR1 SGHNT, CDR2 YYREEE (reference sequence). CDR3 size: 14 residues. V lost 0 bases to trimming and J lost 5 bases, with 11 bases between them. The table came from immunoSEQ multiplex PCR; TCRdb's copy has only in-frame clones and leaves some out. Its table lists approximately 35,000 clones. The chain joins TRBV5-4 to TRBJ1-1; possibly TRBD1 for D (5 bases). This sequence originates from a woman aged 18 to 75 with a cervical HPV16 infection that either progressed to CIN3+ or cleared (not recorded which). The specimen sequenced was blood buffy coat. The CDR3 region is CASSLALRGTEAFF. The sequenced CDR3 bases are TGTGCCAGCAGCTTGGCCCTGCGGGGGACTGAA. Variable domain in full (rest from reference TRBV5-4 and TRBJ1-1): ETGVTQSPTHLIKTRGQQVTLRCSSQSGHNTVSWYQQALGQGPQFIFQYYREEENGRGNFPPRFSGLQFPNYSSELNVNALELDDSALYLCASSLALRGTEAFFGQGTRLTVV.